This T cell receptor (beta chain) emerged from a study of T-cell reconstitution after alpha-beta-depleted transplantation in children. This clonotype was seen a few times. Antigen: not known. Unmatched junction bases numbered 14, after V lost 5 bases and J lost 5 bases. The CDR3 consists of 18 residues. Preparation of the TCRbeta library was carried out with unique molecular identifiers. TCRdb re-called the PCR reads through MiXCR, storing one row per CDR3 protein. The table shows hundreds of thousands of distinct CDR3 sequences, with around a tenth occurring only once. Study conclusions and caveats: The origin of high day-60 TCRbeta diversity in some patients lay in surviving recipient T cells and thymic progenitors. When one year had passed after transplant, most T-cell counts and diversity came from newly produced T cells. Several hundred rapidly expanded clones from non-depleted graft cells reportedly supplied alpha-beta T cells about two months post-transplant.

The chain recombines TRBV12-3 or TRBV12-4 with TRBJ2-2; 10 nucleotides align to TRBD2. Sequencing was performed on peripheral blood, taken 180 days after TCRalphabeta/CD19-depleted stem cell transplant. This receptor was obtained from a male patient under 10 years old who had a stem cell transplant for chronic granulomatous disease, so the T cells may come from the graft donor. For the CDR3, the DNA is TGTGCCAGCAGTCCCCCCCGGCGGCTAGCGGGAGATACCGGGGAGCTGTTTTTT. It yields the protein CASSPPRRLAGDTGELFF.